This is a list of T cell receptor beta chains from one sample in a study of cytomegalovirus exposure and HLA in healthy donors. Some clones are missing from TCRdb's copy, which holds only in-frame ones; the method was immunoSEQ multiplex PCR. There are 97,000 or so clones in the sample; over 85% occur only once, and around 0.85% lies in the top ten. The material sequenced was PBMCs. Receptor source: a woman between 18 and 29 years old in good health and CMV-seronegative. The CDR3 runs from the conserved cysteine through the conserved F or W. D genes are given only for firm matches. Not every row has a clone size; where given, it reads once, few, many or a size class.

j_call v_call clone_size d_call cdr3_aa cdr3_nt
TRBJ2-7 TRBV10-3 - TRBD2 CAIRQGIGTSGYEQYF TGTGCCATCAGACAAGGAATAGGGACTAGCGGCTACGAGCAGTACTTC
TRBJ2-2 TRBV7-7 - TRBD1 CASSPTGGNTGELFF TGTGCTAGCAGCCCGACAGGGGGGAACACCGGGGAGCTGTTTTTT
TRBJ2-7 TRBV7-9 - TRBD1 CASSRPGTGVGEQYF TGTGCCAGCAGCCGCCCCGGGACAGGGGTAGGCGAGCAGTACTTC
TRBJ1-6 TRBV29-1 - TRBD1 CSIRQGDSPLHF TGCAGCATACGACAGGGTGATTCACCCCTCCACTTT
TRBJ1-2 TRBV18 - TRBD1 CASSPRQGDGYTF TGTGCCAGCTCACCCAGACAGGGAGATGGCTACACCTTC
TRBJ2-7 TRBV6-5 - - CASSYFDGESYEQYF TGTGCCAGCAGTTACTTTGACGGGGAATCCTACGAGCAGTACTTC
TRBJ1-2 TRBV9 - - CASSVGTGNYGYTF TGTGCCAGCAGCGTAGGTACAGGGAACTATGGCTACACCTTC
TRBJ2-7 TRBV6-1 - - CATASTGEQYF TGTGCCACCGCCTCAACAGGGGAGCAGTACTTC
TRBJ1-1 TRBV19 - - CASSWGGGTEAFF TGTGCCAGTAGTTGGGGCGGGGGCACTGAAGCTTTCTTT
TRBJ1-2 TRBV13 - TRBD1 CASSFGQGDGYTF TGTGCCAGCAGCTTTGGCCAGGGGGATGGCTACACCTTC
TRBJ1-1 TRBV11-3 - TRBD1 CATSDRRTEAFF TGTGCCACCTCGGACAGGCGAACTGAAGCTTTCTTT
TRBJ1-5 TRBV30 - - CAWEGEDQPQHF TGTGCCTGGGAGGGGGAAGATCAGCCCCAGCATTTT
TRBJ1-1 TRBV5-5 - TRBD1 CASSPWDRGMNTEAFF TGTGCCAGCAGCCCCTGGGACAGGGGCATGAACACTGAAGCTTTCTTT
TRBJ2-1 TRBV6-1 once TRBD2 CASSEVSGSPPRDEQFF TGTGCCAGCAGTGAGGTGAGCGGGAGCCCCCCCCGGGATGAGCAGTTCTTC
TRBJ1-5 TRBV27 - - CASSLSGSGSNQPQHF TGTGCCAGCAGTTTGAGTGGGAGTGGGAGCAATCAGCCCCAGCATTTT
TRBJ1-6 TRBV19 - - CASSLQKFYNSPLHF TGTGCCAGTAGTCTTCAGAAATTCTATAATTCACCCCTCCACTTT
TRBJ2-7 TRBV11-3 - TRBD2 CASSFSGARYEQYF TGTGCCAGCAGCTTTAGCGGGGCCAGATACGAGCAGTACTTC
TRBJ1-4 TRBV27 - - CASSIDRLDEKLFF TGTGCCAGCAGTATCGACAGGCTGGACGAAAAACTGTTTTTT
TRBJ1-2 TRBV5-6 - - CASSFWDRAGYGYTF TGTGCCAGCAGCTTTTGGGACCGAGCGGGGTATGGCTACACCTTC
TRBJ2-5 TRBV5-1 - - CASSLVAAGAGTQETQYF TGCGCCAGCAGCTTGGTCGCGGCGGGGGCGGGTACTCAGGAGACCCAGTACTTC
TRBJ2-1 TRBV27 - TRBD2 CASSLLGGIYNEQFF TGTGCCAGCAGTTTATTGGGAGGGATATACAATGAGCAGTTCTTC
TRBJ2-2 TRBV6-4 - TRBD2 CASSDSNGGAIGELFF TGTGCCAGCAGTGACTCGAACGGGGGGGCGATCGGGGAGCTGTTTTTT
TRBJ2-1 TRBV4-1 - - CASSRPAGSYNEQFF TGCGCCAGCAGCCGCCCAGCGGGCTCCTACAATGAGCAGTTCTTC
TRBJ2-5 TRBV2 - - CASSVSGVETQYF TGTGCCAGCAGTGTGTCCGGGGTTGAGACCCAGTACTTC
TRBJ2-7 TRBV7-2 - - CASSPYTPSYEQYF TGTGCCAGCAGCCCATACACCCCCTCCTACGAGCAGTACTTC
TRBJ1-5 TRBV6-1 - - CASSFYSNQPQHF TGTGCCAGCAGTTTCTATAGCAATCAGCCCCAGCATTTT
TRBJ1-1 TRBV9 - - CASSARQTSNTEAFF TGTGCCAGCAGCGCTCGACAGACCTCGAACACTGAAGCTTTCTTT
TRBJ2-1 TRBV18 - TRBD2 CASSSGLPGYNEQFF TGTGCCAGCTCATCGGGACTACCAGGCTACAATGAGCAGTTCTTC
TRBJ2-3 TRBV4-2 - TRBD1 CASSQDPQGVDTQYF TGTGCCAGCAGCCAAGATCCCCAGGGGGTTGATACGCAGTATTTT
TRBJ2-3 TRBV10-3 - - CAGHTRVTDTQYF TGTGCCGGGCACACTAGGGTCACAGATACGCAGTATTTT
TRBJ2-7 TRBV29-1 - TRBD2 CSVSSGTGSYEQYF TGCAGCGTTTCTAGCGGGACTGGCTCCTACGAGCAGTACTTC
TRBJ2-7 TRBV27 - TRBD1 CASSLGQGLGEQYF TGTGCCAGCAGTTTAGGACAGGGTTTGGGCGAGCAGTACTTC
TRBJ2-7 TRBV9 - - CASSVGDGGYEQYF TGTGCCAGCAGCGTAGGCGACGGGGGTTACGAGCAGTACTTC
TRBJ2-1 TRBV9 - - CASSATTGYTNEQFF TGTGCCAGCAGCGCGACGACAGGCTACACTAATGAGCAGTTCTTC
TRBJ2-2 TRBV5-1 - - CASSLGAGNTGELFF TGCGCCAGCAGCTTGGGAGCGGGGAACACCGGGGAGCTGTTTTTT
TRBJ1-5 TRBV5-8 once - CASSFTGNQPQHF TGTGCCAGCAGCTTTACAGGGAATCAGCCCCAGCATTTT
TRBJ2-5 TRBV14 - - CASSPTSTQTQYF TGTGCCAGCAGCCCTACTAGCACCCAGACCCAGTACTTC
TRBJ2-1 TRBV5-1 - TRBD2 CASSAGLGVWEQFF TGCGCCAGCAGCGCAGGACTAGGAGTATGGGAGCAGTTCTTC
TRBJ2-3 TRBV30 - TRBD2 CAWSVGTSGGARTDTQYF TGTGCCTGGAGTGTAGGGACTAGCGGGGGGGCCCGCACAGATACGCAGTATTTT
TRBJ2-2 TRBV4-3 - - CASSPTRGYGTGELFF TGCGCCAGCAGCCCTACAAGAGGGTATGGCACCGGGGAGCTGTTTTTT
TRBJ1-1 TRBV11-2 - - CASSLTPRGLNTEAFF TGTGCCAGCAGCTTAACCCCGCGGGGCCTTAACACTGAAGCTTTCTTT
TRBJ2-6 TRBV30 - - CAWSVLGGSGANVLTF TGTGCCTGGAGTGTCTTAGGGGGCTCTGGGGCCAACGTCCTGACTTTC
TRBJ1-1 TRBV7-3 once - CASSLTGTPNTEAFF TGTGCCAGCAGCTTAACGGGCACGCCGAACACTGAAGCTTTCTTT
TRBJ2-3 TRBV5-1 - TRBD2 CASSPGLAGVSTDTQYF TGCGCCAGCAGCCCGGGACTAGCGGGGGTTAGCACAGATACGCAGTATTTT
TRBJ2-3 TRBV28 - - CASSFLGGGTDTQYF TGTGCCAGCAGTTTTCTCGGCGGGGGCACAGATACGCAGTATTTT
TRBJ2-5 TRBV6-5 - - CATRWGSLPGGAQYF TGTGCCACCCGGTGGGGCAGCCTCCCTGGGGGCGCCCAGTACTTC
TRBJ2-7 TRBV6-5 - TRBD1 CASSFQGVGYEQYF TGTGCCAGCAGTTTTCAGGGGGTGGGTTACGAGCAGTACTTC
TRBJ1-4 TRBV4-1 - - CASTKQGVNEKLFF TGCGCCAGCACAAAACAGGGAGTTAATGAAAAACTGTTTTTT
TRBJ2-1 TRBV7-9 - TRBD1 CASSFGTGAGEQFF TGTGCCAGCAGCTTCGGGACAGGGGCAGGTGAGCAGTTCTTC